Below, one TCR beta chain is given with its context. This clonotype was detected a few times. Its antigen target is currently unknown. This may arise from a read error, as a much more abundant clone is one base away. All donors were healthy Caucasians. Three pairs of female monozygotic twins, all aged roughly 18 to 29 years, made up the twin cohort. Positive isolation kits from Invitrogen were used to isolate the CD4+ and CD8+ T cell populations. The junction carries 13 bases between V and J, which are trimmed by 3 bases and 0 bases respectively. From the cysteine up to the phenylalanine, the CDR3 has a length of 16 residues. Of the read, only the CDR3 DNA is kept; its 48 bases are in frame from base 1. Looking up the germline V gene yields CDR1 SGHTA and CDR2 FQGNSA. This sample is drawn from a study of identical twins (dated by TCRdb to 2016 to 2017). With regard to the full study: To test whether fetal clonotypes persist, the study used deep sequencing on TCR alpha and beta repertoires from monozygotic twins, unrelated adults of various ages, and cord blood. To rule out contamination, the twin experiments were replicated at different times with different library preparation protocols. What the study reported, not specific to this receptor: Excess twin sharing in beta out-of-frame sequences was weaker because fewer shared sequences lowered the signal-to-noise ratio. Out-of-frame TCR alpha sequences shared between twins showed an excess of low generation-probability sequences compared with coincidental sharing between unrelated individuals. Because the same donors could not be followed over many years, conclusions were based on cross-sectional statistical analysis. In monozygotic twins, recombination models systematically underestimated out-of-frame TCR alpha sharing, but the models matched the sharing seen between unrelated individuals. Abundant cord blood beta clonotypes carried fewer insertions; young adult naive repertoires showed a weaker similar trend, while memory repertoires showed none. Invariant T cells such as MAIT and iNKT could partly confound zero-insertion analyses, though diverse VJ usage argued against this for most clonotypes.

Libraries were constructed by 5' RACE. TCRdb lists the instrument as Illumina HiSeq 2000. Template switching added a universal primer binding site, and the final cDNA carried a unique molecular identifier that allowed TCR cDNA molecules to be counted accurately. Specific primers in the conserved constant-segment region were used to synthesize first-strand cDNA for the TCR alpha and beta chains. To control for contamination, each cDNA library was double barcoded with a SMART-Mk sample barcode plus Illumina barcodes. TruSeq adapter sequences and Illumina sample barcodes were added in two successive PCR steps. The Illumina HiSeq platform was used with custom primers to sequence TCR alpha and beta cDNA libraries. Per the original workflow: Raw reads were processed with MiGEC to extract unique molecular identifiers, and MiXCR was used to determine CDR3 positions. Recombination models were inferred per individual with the repgenHMM and IGoR tools using an EM algorithm. The tcR package in R was used for shared clonotype analysis, with sharing normalized by the product of cloneset sizes. Out-of-frame nonproductive sequences were analyzed to study raw recombination free of thymic and clonal selection effects. Through fastp at Q25 and MiXCR, TCRdb rebuilt clones from the public reads, retaining in-frame beta chains. Merged by CDR3 protein, the rows form single entries marked with the most common genes and DNA. TCRdb, rather than the study authors, made the V and J calls. The sample records approximately 230,000 distinct CDR3 sequences, roughly 7.1% of which are singletons. The ten biggest clones cover roughly 15% of the sample.

This sample also appeared in a second study, on T cells expressing NK-cell markers. Looking at the second paper: Three sorted T-cell subsets (CD3+CD56+NKG2C+, CD3+CD56+NKG2C- and CD3+CD56-NKG2C+) from 7 to 9 donors had their TCR beta-chain repertoires profiled. Among the eight sequenced donors, seven were HCMV-seropositive and one was HCMV-seronegative. In several experiments an anti-gammadeltaTCR antibody was added to restrict sorting to alphabetaTCR-expressing T cells. For roughly 6 donors, the dominant CD3+CD56+NKG2C+ clonotypes were among the top 10 CD8+ clonotypes and accounted for roughly 1.0-7.5% of CD8+ T cells. Those dominant clonotypes were again the most abundant among CD3+CD56-NKG2C+ cells in a few donors, at roughly 25-60.1%. It remained unclear whether the expanded NKG2C-expressing T cell clones were specific for HCMV antigens. Randomly selected healthy volunteers, three men and five women, were used as the eight sequenced donors. HCMV-specific IgG was detected in serum with a commercial ELISA kit to determine HCMV serostatus. Reads were demultiplexed and grouped by UMI with MIGEC, and clonotypes were assembled and quantified with MiTCR. To exclude erroneous sequences, only TCR cDNA sequences supported by at least two reads were retained. The tcR package was used for downstream repertoire analysis, and clonotypes were matched between fractions using CDR3 nucleotide sequence together with V segment. VDJmatch was used to annotate antigen specificity against VDJdb, with one amino acid substitution in CDR3 allowed.

The specimen was CD8+ T cells sorted from blood. The chain couples TRBV7-2 to TRBJ2-3; TRBD2 is possibly the D segment (6 matching bases). The TCR comes from a woman aged 18-29 years in good health. The CDR3 has the sequence CASSLFGGMSTDTQYF. The DNA is TGTGCCAGCAGCTTGTTTGGCGGGATGAGCACAGATACGCAGTATTTT. This CDR3, with the reference TRBV7-2 and TRBJ2-3 proteins standing in past its ends, gives the full variable domain GAGVSQSPSNKVTEKGKDVELRCDPISGHTALYWYRQSLGQGLEFLIYFQGNSAPDKSGLPSDRFSAERTGGSVSTLTIQRTQQEDSAVYLCASSLFGGMSTDTQYFGPGTRLTVL.